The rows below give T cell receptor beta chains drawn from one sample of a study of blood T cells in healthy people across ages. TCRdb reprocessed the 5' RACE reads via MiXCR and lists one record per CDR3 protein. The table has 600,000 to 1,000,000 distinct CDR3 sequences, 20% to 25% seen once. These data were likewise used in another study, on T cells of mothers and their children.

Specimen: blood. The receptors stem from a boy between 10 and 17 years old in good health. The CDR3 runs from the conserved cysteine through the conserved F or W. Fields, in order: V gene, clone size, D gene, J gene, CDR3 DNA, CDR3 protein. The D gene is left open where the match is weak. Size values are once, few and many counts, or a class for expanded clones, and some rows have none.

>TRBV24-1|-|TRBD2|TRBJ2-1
TGTGCCACCAGTGCGACTAGCGGGGGTTCCTACAATGAGCAGTTCTTC
CATSATSGGSYNEQFF
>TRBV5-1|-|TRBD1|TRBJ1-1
TGCGCCAGCAGCGGGGACAGGGGAGCTTTCTTT
CASSGDRGAFF
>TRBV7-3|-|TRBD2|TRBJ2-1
TGTGCCAGCAGCCAGATAGCGGGGGGGGGTAATGAGCAGTTCTTC
CASSQIAGGGNEQFF
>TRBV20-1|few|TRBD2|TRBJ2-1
TGCAGTGCTAGAGATCTACTAGCGGGAGGGCCTGAGCAGTTCTTC
CSARDLLAGGPEQFF
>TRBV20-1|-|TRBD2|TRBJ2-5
TGCAGTGCTCCGACCTCGGGTAGCGGGAGACCGGAGACCCAGTACTTC
CSAPTSGSGRPETQYF
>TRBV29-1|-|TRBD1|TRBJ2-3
TGCAGCGTTGAGGGGACAGCCCGCACAGATACGCAGTATTTT
CSVEGTARTDTQYF
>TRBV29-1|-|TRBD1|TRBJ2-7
TGCAGCGTTGAATGGGGGACAGGGGGCCTCTACGAGCAGTACTTC
CSVEWGTGGLYEQYF
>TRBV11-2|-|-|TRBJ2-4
TGTGCCAGCAGCTTAGGGGGGTTAAGATTTCAGTACTTC
CASSLGGLRFQYF
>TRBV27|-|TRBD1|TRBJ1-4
TGTGCCAGCAGTTTTGTGACAGGGAGTGAAAAACTGTTTTTT
CASSFVTGSEKLFF
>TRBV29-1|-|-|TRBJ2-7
TGCAGCGCCATTAGTCGATCCTACGAGCAGTACTTC
CSAISRSYEQYF
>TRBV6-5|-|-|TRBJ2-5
TGTGCCAGCAGTTGCTCGTATACCCAGTACTTC
CASSCSYTQYF
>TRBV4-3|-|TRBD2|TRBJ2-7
TGCGCCAGCAGCCAAGAAAATACTCCGGGGGGCTACGAGCAGTACTTC
CASSQENTPGGYEQYF
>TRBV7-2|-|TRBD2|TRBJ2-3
TGTGCCAGCAGCTTCGGACTAGCCAGCACAGATACGCAGTATTTT
CASSFGLASTDTQYF
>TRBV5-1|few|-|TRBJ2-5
TGCGCCAGCAGCTTGGGGGGGCCCCAGTACTTC
CASSLGGPQYF
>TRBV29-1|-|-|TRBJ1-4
TGCAGCGTTCGTCTGGGCGAACCTAATGAAAAACTGTTTTTT
CSVRLGEPNEKLFF
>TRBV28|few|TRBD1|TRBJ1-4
TGTGCCAGCAGTTTAAGGGGACAGATAAATGAAAAACTGTTTTTT
CASSLRGQINEKLFF
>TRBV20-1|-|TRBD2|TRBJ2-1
TGCAGTGGAGGACTAGCCTCCTACAATGAGCAGTTCTTC
CSGGLASYNEQFF
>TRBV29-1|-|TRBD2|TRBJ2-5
TGCAGCGTTGATCACAGGAATGGTCGAGAACTAGCGGGAGGGCCACCAGAGACCCAGTACTTC
CSVDHRNGRELAGGPPETQYF
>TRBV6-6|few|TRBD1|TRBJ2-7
TGTGCCAGCAGTTACTCGACAGGGGATATCTACGAGCAGTACTTC
CASSYSTGDIYEQYF
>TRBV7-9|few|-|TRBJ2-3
TGTGCCAGCAGCTCAACTAGCCTGCGTACAGATACGCAGTATTTT
CASSSTSLRTDTQYF
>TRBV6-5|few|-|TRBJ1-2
TGTGCCAGCAGTTTTCTAGCTAACTATGGCTACACCTTC
CASSFLANYGYTF
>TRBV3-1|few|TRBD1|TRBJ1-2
TGTGCCAGCAGCCTCGACCCCGGACAGGGGGCTTCTGGCTACACCTTC
CASSLDPGQGASGYTF
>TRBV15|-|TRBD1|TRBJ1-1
TGTGCCACCAGCAGAATCCATCAGGGGGCCCGCACTGAAGCTTTCTTT
CATSRIHQGARTEAFF
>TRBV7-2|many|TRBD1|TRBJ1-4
TGTGCCAGCAGCAAAGGGGGCTTTCGGGAAAAACTGTTTTTT
CASSKGGFREKLFF
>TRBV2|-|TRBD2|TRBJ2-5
TGTGCCAGCAACCGACCTGAGCGGGAGTTTGGTGAGACCCAGTACTTC
CASNRPEREFGETQYF
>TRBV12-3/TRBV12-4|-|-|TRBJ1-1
TGTGCCAGCAGTCCCCGGACACCGAACACTGAAGCTTTCTTT
CASSPRTPNTEAFF
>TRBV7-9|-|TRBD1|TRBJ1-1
TGTGCCAGCAGCCACCGGGACAGGGACACTGAAGCTTTCTTT
CASSHRDRDTEAFF
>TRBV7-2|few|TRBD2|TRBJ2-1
TGTGCCAGCAGCTTAAAGACTAGCGGGGGGATCCATGAGCAGTTCTTC
CASSLKTSGGIHEQFF
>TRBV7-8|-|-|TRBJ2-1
TGTGCCAGCAGCTTAGTCCTAATTTCGTACAATGAGCAGTTCTTC
CASSLVLISYNEQFF
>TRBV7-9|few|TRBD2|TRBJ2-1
TGTGCCAGCAGCCCAAGACTAGCGGGAGTAGGCAATGAGCAGTTCTTC
CASSPRLAGVGNEQFF
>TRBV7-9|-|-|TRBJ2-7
TGTGCCAGCAGCCCCCGAGGGGAATACGAGCAGTACTTC
CASSPRGEYEQYF
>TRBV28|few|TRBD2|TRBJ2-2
TGTGCCAGCATTCCGCCCCGGGGGGGAACCGGGGAGCTGTTTTTT
CASIPPRGGTGELFF
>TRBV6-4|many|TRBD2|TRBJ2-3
TGTGCCAGCAGTGACGGGACTAGCGGCACAGATACGCAGTATTTT
CASSDGTSGTDTQYF
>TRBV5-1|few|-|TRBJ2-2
TGCGCCAGCAGCTTGGAAGGGTCGAGCGGGGAGCTGTTTTTT
CASSLEGSSGELFF
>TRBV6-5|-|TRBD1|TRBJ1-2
TGTGCCAGCAGCTCGAACCCCGGACAGGGAGTTAACTATGGCTACACCTTC
CASSSNPGQGVNYGYTF
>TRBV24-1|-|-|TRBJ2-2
TGTGCCACCAGTTCAGAGAACACCGGGGAGCTGTTTTTT
CATSSENTGELFF
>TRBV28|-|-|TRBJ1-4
TGTGCCAGCAGAGCCCGTGGGGGTATGAGTGAAAAACTGTTTTTT
CASRARGGMSEKLFF
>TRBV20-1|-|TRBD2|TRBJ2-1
TGCAGTGCTAGCCCTAAGGAACTAGCGGGTTACAATGAGCAGTTCTTC
CSASPKELAGYNEQFF
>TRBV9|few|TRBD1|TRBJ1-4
TGTGCCAGCAGCGCGGAGGGGACAGACAATGAAAAACTGTTTTTT
CASSAEGTDNEKLFF
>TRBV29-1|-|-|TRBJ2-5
TGCAGCGTTGAAGGAGGGGAGGGGGCCGTAGAGACCCAGTACTTC
CSVEGGEGAVETQYF
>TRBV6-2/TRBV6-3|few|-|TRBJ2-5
TGTGCCAGCAATTACTTTGGCCAAGAGACCCAGTACTTC
CASNYFGQETQYF
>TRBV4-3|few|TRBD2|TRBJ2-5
TGCGCCAGCAGCCAAGATCGCCTAGCGGGAGGGCCGGAGGAGACCCAGTACTTC
CASSQDRLAGGPEETQYF
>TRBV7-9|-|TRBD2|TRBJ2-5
TGTGCCAGCAGCTTAGGGCCGCTCGGACTAGCGGAAAAAGAGACCCAGTACTTC
CASSLGPLGLAEKETQYF
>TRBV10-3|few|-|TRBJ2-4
TGTGCCATCAGTGAGGGGTTTGGAGCCAAAAACATTCAGTACTTC
CAISEGFGAKNIQYF
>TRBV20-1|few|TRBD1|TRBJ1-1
TGCAGTGCCCGGGACAGTATGAACACTGAAGCTTTCTTT
CSARDSMNTEAFF
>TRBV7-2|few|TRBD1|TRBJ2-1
TGTGCCAGCAGCAATCGGGGGACAGGTATTTACAATGAGCAGTTCTTC
CASSNRGTGIYNEQFF
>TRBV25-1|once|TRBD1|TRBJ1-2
TGTGCCAGCAGTGGCCGGGACAGGGCCGACGGCTACACCTTC
CASSGRDRADGYTF
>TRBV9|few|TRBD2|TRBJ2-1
TGTGCCAGCAGCGTAGAGGGCGGGAGGAAGCACAATGAGCAGTTCTTC
CASSVEGGRKHNEQFF